This T cell receptor (beta chain) was found in a study of blood T cells in healthy people across ages. The germline gives CDR1 SGDLS, CDR2 YYNGEE. The CDR3 totals 15 residues. V shed 0 bases, J shed 6 bases, and the junction held 6 bases outside the gene matches. Primed by a sample-barcoded 5' primer and a J-beta primer mix, a second PCR proceeded for roughly 7 to 11 cycles. MiXCR, applied by TCRdb to the 5' RACE reads, yields one record per CDR3 protein. Of fewer than 1,000,000 distinct CDR3 sequences in the sample, around 45% were seen once. Sequenced input: blood. The rearrangement joins TRBV9 to TRBJ2-1; 7 bases are a match to TRBD1. This TCR derives from an elderly man in good health. The CDR3 DNA reads as TGTGCCAGCAGCGTAGCACAGGGGATGGGCAATGAGCAGTTCTTC. Translation: CASSVAQGMGNEQFF.